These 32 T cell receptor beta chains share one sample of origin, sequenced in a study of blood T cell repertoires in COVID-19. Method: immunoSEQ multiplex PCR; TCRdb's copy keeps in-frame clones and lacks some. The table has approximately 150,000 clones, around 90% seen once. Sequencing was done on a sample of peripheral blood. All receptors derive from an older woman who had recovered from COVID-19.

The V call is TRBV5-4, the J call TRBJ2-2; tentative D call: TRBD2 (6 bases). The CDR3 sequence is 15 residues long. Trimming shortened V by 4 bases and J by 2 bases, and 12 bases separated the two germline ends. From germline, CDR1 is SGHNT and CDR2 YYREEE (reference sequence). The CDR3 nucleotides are TGTGCCAGCAGCAAGGGACTGGTAAACACCGGGGAGCTGTTTTTT. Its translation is CASSKGLVNTGELFF.

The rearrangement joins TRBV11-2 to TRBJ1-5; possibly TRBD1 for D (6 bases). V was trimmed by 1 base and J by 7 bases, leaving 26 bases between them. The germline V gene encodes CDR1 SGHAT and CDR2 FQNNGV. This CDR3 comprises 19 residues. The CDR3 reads CASSLGFGRGQLGGQPQHF. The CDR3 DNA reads TGTGCCAGCAGCTTAGGGTTCGGGCGTGGACAGCTCGGCGGCCAGCCCCAGCATTTT.

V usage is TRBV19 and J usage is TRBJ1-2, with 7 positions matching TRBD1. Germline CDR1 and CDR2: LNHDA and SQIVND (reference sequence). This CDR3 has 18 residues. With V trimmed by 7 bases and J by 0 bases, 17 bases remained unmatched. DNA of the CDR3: TGTGCCAGTACCCCTTTCGGCCAAGGGGGCAGGACTAACTATGGCTACACCTTC. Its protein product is CASTPFGQGGRTNYGYTF.

CDR3 region: CATSEESAPQYF. CDR3 DNA: TGTGCCACCAGTGAGGAGTCGGCCCCTCAGTACTTC. This chain links TRBV24-1 with TRBJ2-5; D gene unclear. This CDR3 contains 12 residues. Germline values: CDR1 KGHDR, CDR2 SFDVKD. Between the trimmed V and J ends, which lost 4 bases and 11 bases, there was a span of 13 bases.

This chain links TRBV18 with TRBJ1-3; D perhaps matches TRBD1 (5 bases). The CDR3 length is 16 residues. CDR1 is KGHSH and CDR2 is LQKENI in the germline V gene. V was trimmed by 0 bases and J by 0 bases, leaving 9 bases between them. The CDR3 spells CASSPPQGFSGNTIYF. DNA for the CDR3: TGTGCCAGCTCACCACCGCAGGGCTTCTCTGGAAACACCATATATTTT. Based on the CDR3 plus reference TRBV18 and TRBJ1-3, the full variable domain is NAGVMQNPRHLVRRRGQEARLRCSPMKGHSHVYWYRQLPEEGLKFMVYLQKENIIDESGMPKERFSAEFPKEGPSILRIQQVVRGDSAAYFCASSPPQGFSGNTIYFGEGSWLTVV.

CDR3 sequence reads: CASSTGDLNYGYTF. CDR3 in DNA: TGCGCCAGCAGCACAGGCGATCTTAACTATGGCTACACCTTC. This chain joins TRBV5-1 and TRBJ1-2; D possibly corresponds to TRBD1 (5 bases). The V end lost 4 bases, the J end lost 1 base, and 11 bases lay between the germline ends. The CDR3 is made up of 14 amino acids. Per the germline V gene, CDR1 is SGHRS and CDR2 is YFSETQ.

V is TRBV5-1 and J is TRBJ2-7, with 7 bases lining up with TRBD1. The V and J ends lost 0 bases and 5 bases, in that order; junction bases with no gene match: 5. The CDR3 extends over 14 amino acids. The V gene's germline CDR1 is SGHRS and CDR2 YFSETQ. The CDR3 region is CASSLVGQPHEQYF. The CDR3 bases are TGCGCCAGCAGCTTGGTGGGACAGCCCCACGAGCAGTACTTC.

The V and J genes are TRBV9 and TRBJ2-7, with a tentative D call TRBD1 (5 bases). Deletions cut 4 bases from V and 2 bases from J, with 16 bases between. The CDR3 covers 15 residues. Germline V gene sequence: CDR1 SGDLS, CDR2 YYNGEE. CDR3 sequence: CASSLADNLPYEQYF. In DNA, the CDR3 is TGTGCCAGCAGCCTTGCGGACAACTTACCCTACGAGCAGTACTTC.

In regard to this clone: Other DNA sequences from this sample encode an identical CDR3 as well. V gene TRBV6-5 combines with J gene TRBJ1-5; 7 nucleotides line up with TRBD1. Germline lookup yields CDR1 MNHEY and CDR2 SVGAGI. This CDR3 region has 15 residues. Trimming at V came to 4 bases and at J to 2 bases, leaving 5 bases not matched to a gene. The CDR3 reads CASSSRQGGNQPQHF. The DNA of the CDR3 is TGTGCCAGCAGTTCCAGACAGGGTGGCAATCAGCCCCAGCATTTT.

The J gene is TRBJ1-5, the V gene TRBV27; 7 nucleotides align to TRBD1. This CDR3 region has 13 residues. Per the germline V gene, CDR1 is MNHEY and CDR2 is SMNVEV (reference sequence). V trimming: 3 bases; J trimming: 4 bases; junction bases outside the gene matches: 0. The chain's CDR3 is CASSFRGNQPQHF. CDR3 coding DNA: TGTGCCAGCAGTTTCAGGGGGAATCAGCCCCAGCATTTT.

The CDR3 region has the DNA TGTGCCAGCAGACAGGCCCCCGCCTATAATTCACCCCTCCACTTT. Encoded protein: CASRQAPAYNSPLHF. The genes are TRBV27 and TRBJ1-6, with D possibly TRBD1 on 5 matching bases. The CDR3 contains 15 residues. Trimming removed 6 bases from V and 2 bases from J, with 11 bases in between. The germline gives CDR1 MNHEY, CDR2 SMNVEV (reference sequence).

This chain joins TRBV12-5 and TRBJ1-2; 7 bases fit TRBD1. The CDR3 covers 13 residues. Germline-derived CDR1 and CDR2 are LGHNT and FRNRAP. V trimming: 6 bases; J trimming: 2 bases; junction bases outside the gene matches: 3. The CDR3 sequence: CASGKTGNYGYTF. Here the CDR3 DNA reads TGTGCTAGTGGGAAGACAGGGAACTATGGCTACACCTTC.

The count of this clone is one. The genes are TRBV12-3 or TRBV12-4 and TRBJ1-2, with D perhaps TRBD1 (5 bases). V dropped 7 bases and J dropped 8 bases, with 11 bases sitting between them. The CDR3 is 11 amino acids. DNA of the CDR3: TGTGCCAGCACTGCAGGGCGGGGCTACACCTTC. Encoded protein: CASTAGRGYTF.

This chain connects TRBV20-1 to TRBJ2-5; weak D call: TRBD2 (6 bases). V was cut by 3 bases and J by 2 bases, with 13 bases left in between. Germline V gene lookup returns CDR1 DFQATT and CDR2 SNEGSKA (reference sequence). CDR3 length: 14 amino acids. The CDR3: CSASSLEGQETQYF. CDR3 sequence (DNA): TGCAGTGCTAGTTCCCTGGAGGGGCAAGAGACCCAGTACTTC.

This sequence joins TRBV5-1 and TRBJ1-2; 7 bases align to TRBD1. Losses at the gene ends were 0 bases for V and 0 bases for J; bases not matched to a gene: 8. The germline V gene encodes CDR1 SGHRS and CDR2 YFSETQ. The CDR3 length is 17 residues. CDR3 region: CASSLGGRGYSNYGYTF. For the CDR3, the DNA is TGCGCCAGCAGCTTGGGAGGCAGGGGGTATTCTAACTATGGCTACACCTTC. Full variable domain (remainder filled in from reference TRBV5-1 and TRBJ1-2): KAGVTQTPRYLIKTRGQQVTLSCSPISGHRSVSWYQQTPGQGLQFLFEYFSETQRNKGNFPGRFSGRQFSNSRSEMNVSTLELGDSALYLCASSLGGRGYSNYGYTFGSGTRLTVV.

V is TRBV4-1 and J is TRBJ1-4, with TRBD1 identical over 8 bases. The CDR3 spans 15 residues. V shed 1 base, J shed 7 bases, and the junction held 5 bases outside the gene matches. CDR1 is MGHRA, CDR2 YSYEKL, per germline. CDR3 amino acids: CASSQAHRGSEKLFF. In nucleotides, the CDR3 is TGCGCCAGCAGCCAAGCGCACAGGGGGAGTGAAAAACTGTTTTTT.

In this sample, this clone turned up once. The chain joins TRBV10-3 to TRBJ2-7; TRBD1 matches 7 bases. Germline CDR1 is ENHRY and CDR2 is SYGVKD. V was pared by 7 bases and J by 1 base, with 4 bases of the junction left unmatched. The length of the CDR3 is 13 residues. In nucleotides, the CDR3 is TGTGCCATCACCGGACAGGTATCCTACGAGCAGTACTTC. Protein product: CAITGQVSYEQYF.

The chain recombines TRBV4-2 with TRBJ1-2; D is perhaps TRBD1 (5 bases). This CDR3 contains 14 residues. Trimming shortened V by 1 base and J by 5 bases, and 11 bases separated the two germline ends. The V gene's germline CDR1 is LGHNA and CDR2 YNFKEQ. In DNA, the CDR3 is TGTGCCAGCAGCCAAGCTGGGGGGAGGTATGGCTACACCTTC. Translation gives CASSQAGGRYGYTF.

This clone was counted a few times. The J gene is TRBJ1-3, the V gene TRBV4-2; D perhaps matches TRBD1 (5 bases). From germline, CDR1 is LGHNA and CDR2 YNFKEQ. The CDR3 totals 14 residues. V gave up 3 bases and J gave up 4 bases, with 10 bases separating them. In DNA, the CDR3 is TGTGCCAGCAGCCACGGGGGTGGGGGAAACACCATATATTTT. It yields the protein CASSHGGGGNTIYF.

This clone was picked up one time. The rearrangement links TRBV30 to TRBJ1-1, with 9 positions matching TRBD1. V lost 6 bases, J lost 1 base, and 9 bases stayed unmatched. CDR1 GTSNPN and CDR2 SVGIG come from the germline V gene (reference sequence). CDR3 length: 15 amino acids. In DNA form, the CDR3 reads TGTGCCTGTGCAACAGGGGGCGGATGGAACACTGAAGCTTTCTTT. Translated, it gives CACATGGGWNTEAFF.

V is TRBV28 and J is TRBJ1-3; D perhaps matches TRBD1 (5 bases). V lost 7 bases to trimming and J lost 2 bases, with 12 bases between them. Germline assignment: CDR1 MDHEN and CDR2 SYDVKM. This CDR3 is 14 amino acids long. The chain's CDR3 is CASINGGAGNTIYF. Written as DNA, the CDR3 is TGTGCCAGCATAAACGGGGGGGCTGGAAACACCATATATTTT.

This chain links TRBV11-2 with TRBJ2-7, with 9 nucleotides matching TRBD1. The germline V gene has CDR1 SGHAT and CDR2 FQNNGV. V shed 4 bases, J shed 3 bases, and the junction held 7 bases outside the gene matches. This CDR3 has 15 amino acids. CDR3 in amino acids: CASSSTGGAFYEQYF. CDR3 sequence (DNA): TGTGCCAGCAGCTCTACAGGGGGCGCATTCTACGAGCAGTACTTC. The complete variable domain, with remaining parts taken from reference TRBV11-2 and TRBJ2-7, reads EAGVAQSPRYKIIEKRQSVAFWCNPISGHATLYWYQQILGQGPKLLIQFQNNGVVDDSQLPKDRFSAERLKGVDSTLKIQPAKLEDSAVYLCASSSTGGAFYEQYFGPGTRLTVT.

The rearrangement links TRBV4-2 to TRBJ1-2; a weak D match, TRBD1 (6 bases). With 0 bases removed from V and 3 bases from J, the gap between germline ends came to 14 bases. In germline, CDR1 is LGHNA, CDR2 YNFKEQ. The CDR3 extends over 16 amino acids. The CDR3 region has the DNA TGTGCCAGCAGCCAAGATGTACAGGGTCGGGACTATGGCTACACCTTC. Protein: CASSQDVQGRDYGYTF.

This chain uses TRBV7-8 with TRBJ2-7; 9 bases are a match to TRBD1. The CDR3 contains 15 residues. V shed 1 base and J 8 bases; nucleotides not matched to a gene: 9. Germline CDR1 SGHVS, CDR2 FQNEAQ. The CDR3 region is CASSLDGTGRFKQYF. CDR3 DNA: TGTGCCAGCAGCTTAGATGGGACAGGGCGTTTCAAGCAGTACTTC.

This CDR3 is CASNRWRLNTEAFF. The CDR3 nucleotides read TGTGCCAGCAATCGGTGGCGGCTGAACACTGAAGCTTTCTTT. This chain joins TRBV2 and TRBJ1-1, with D hard to call. The CDR3 contains 14 residues. V lost 7 bases and J lost 0, with 12 bases in between. CDR1 and CDR2 (germline): SNHLY, FYNNEI.

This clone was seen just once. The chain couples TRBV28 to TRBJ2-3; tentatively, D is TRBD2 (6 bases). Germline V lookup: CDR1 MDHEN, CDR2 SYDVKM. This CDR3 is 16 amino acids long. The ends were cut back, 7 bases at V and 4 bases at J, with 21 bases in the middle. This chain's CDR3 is CASTPGLSPAPDTQYF. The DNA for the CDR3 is TGTGCCAGCACCCCCGGACTATCCCCCGCACCAGATACGCAGTATTTT.

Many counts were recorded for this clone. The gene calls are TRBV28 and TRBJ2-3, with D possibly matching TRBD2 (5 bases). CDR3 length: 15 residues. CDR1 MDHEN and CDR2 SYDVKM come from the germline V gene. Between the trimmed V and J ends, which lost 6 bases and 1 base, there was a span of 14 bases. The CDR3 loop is CASSLLDRGTDTQYF. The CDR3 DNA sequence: TGTGCCAGCAGCTTACTAGATCGCGGCACAGATACGCAGTATTTT.

The CDR3 loop is CASSLGQYYEQYF. DNA of the CDR3: TGTGCCAGCAGTTTAGGACAGTACTACGAGCAGTACTTC. The chain links TRBV28 to TRBJ2-7, with a possible D match to TRBD1 (6 bases). In germline, CDR1 is MDHEN, CDR2 SYDVKM. Trimming stripped 2 bases from V and 3 bases from J, with 8 bases between. The CDR3 contains 13 residues. Supplemented by reference TRBV28 and TRBJ2-7, the full variable domain reads DVKVTQSSRYLVKRTGEKVFLECVQDMDHENMFWYRQDPGLGLRLIYFSYDVKMKEKGDIPEGYSVSREKKERFSLILESASTNQTSMYLCASSLGQYYEQYFGPGTRLTVT.

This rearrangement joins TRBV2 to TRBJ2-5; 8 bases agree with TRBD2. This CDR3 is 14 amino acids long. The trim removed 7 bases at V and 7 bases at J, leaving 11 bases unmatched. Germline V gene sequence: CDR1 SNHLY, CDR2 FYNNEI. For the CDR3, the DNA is TGTGCCAGCATTGGTAGCGGGGCAAAAGGGACCCAGTACTTC. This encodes CASIGSGAKGTQYF.

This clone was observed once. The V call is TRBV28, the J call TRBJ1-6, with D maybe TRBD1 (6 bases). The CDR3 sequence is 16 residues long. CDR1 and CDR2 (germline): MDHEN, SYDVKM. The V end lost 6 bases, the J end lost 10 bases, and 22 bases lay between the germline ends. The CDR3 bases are TGTGCCAGCAGCCGACCAGGTCCTGGGGGCGGCTCACCCCTCCACTTT. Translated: CASSRPGPGGGSPLHF.

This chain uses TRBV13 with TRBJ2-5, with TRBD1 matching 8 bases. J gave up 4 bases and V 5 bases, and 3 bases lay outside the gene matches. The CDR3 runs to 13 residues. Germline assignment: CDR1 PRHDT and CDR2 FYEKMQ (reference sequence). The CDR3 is CASSIDRGETQYF. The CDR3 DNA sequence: TGTGCCAGCAGCATTGACAGGGGAGAGACCCAGTACTTC.

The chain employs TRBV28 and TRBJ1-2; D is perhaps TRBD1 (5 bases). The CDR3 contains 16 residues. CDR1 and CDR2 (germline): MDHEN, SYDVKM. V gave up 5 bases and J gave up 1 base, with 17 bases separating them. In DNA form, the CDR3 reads TGTGCCAGCAGTCCACCCCCGACAGTGAATAACTATGGCTACACCTTC. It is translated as CASSPPPTVNNYGYTF.